The clone carrying this T cell receptor beta chain was counted a few times. What it binds is not known. Between the trimmed V and J ends, which lost 5 bases and 8 bases, there was a span of 21 bases. Per the germline V gene, CDR1 is SGHTA and CDR2 is FQGNSA. This CDR3 spans 16 amino acids. A second about 7 to 11 cycle PCR used barcoded and J-beta primers. A template-switch adaptor containing 12 random nucleotides labeled each cDNA molecule. TCRdb ran MiXCR on the 5' RACE reads and lists one entry per CDR3 protein. This table holds about 800,000 distinct CDR3 sequences, about 25% found once. These data are taken from a study of blood T cells in healthy people across ages. Study observations and caveats: The study lacked donor CMV status, which possibly confounded expanded clonotype changes.

This sample also appeared in a second study, on T cells of mothers and their children.

The V and J genes are TRBV7-2 and TRBJ1-4; no firm D call. The sequencing input was blood. The TCR was taken from a boy younger than 18 in good health. CDR3 sequence (DNA): TGTGCCAGCAGCCCAGGTGGACCGGGTTTAAAGGAAAAACTGTTTTTT. This codes for CASSPGGPGLKEKLFF.